These 31 T cell receptor beta chains originate from one sample sequenced in a study of shared clonotypes between healthy human individuals. Using immunoSEQ multiplex PCR, the repertoire was profiled, and TCRdb retains in-frame clones only, with some absent. This sample has 2.5 million or so clones, with roughly nine tenths found just once. Sequencing was done on a sample of naive CD4+ T cells sorted from blood. Subset reported: CD45RA+ positively selected. All receptors come from a man aged 18 to 29 in good health.

This rearrangement joins TRBV9 to TRBJ1-1; 9 bases agree with TRBD1. J lost 4 bases, V lost 6 bases, and 10 bases had no gene match. CDR3 size: 15 residues. Per germline, CDR1 SGDLS and CDR2 YYNGEE. CDR3 sequence (DNA): TGTGCCAGCAACAAACAGGGGGCGGCTGGCACTGAAGCTTTCTTT. Protein product: CASNKQGAAGTEAFF.

The chain has TRBV5-1 and TRBJ2-1; 9 bases match TRBD2. V shed 1 base and J 7 bases; nucleotides not matched to a gene: 9. The V gene's germline CDR1 is SGHRS and CDR2 YFSETQ. This CDR3 contains 16 residues. The CDR3 loop is CASSLLRAGGRNEQFF. The CDR3 DNA reads as TGCGCCAGCAGCTTGTTAAGGGCGGGAGGGCGAAATGAGCAGTTCTTC.

The chain is built from TRBV5-7 and TRBJ2-7; TRBD1 agrees at 7 bases. TRBV5-7 has ORF status, its function being uncertain. The CDR3 extends over 14 amino acids. V dropped 0 bases and J dropped 2; count of bases not matched to a gene: 2. The CDR3 bases are TGTGCCAGCAGCTTGGGGCAGGGGGCCTACGAGCAGTACTTC. Translating gives CASSLGQGAYEQYF.

This clone was seen a single time. The chain has TRBV19 and TRBJ2-4; the D is unclear. The CDR3 is 15 residues long. V was pared by 3 bases and J by 0 bases, with 9 bases between. Germline values: CDR1 LNHDA, CDR2 SQIVND (reference sequence). This CDR3 is CASSIAVLAKNIQYF. CDR3 DNA: TGTGCCAGTAGTATCGCGGTACTAGCCAAAAACATTCAGTACTTC.

V is TRBV11-3 and J is TRBJ2-5; 8 bases are a match to TRBD1. The CDR3 totals 14 residues. Germline CDR1 and CDR2: SGHNT and YENEEA. J was trimmed by 4 bases and V by 3 bases; bases with no gene match: 4. CDR3 DNA: TGTGCCAGCAGCTTCCACGGACAGGGAGAGACCCAGTACTTC. Translating gives CASSFHGQGETQYF.

With respect to this clone: Different DNA sequences within this sample yield the same CDR3. The rearrangement links TRBV7-9 to TRBJ2-4; no definite D call. The CDR3 consists of 14 residues. V shed 0 bases and J shed 4 bases, with 7 bases lying between them. The V gene's germline CDR1 is SEHNR and CDR2 FQNEAQ (reference sequence). The CDR3 nucleotides are TGTGCCAGCAGCTTAGCGGGCAATAAAAACATTCAGTACTTC. The encoded protein is CASSLAGNKNIQYF.

This clone was counted once. The V and J genes are TRBV5-5 and TRBJ1-5; unclear D gene. The CDR3 extends over 16 amino acids. Germline V gene sequence: CDR1 SGHKS, CDR2 YYEKEE (reference sequence). Trimming cost V 4 bases and J 1 base, with 15 bases left between them. This CDR3 reads CASSRGIGGSNQPQHF. The CDR3 nucleotides are TGTGCCAGCAGCCGAGGCATAGGCGGAAGCAATCAGCCCCAGCATTTT.

Written as DNA, the CDR3 is TGTGCCAGCAGTTATAGGTACCTGAACACCGGGGAGCTGTTTTTT. Encoded protein: CASSYRYLNTGELFF. This chain joins TRBV6-6 and TRBJ2-2; D is uncertain. The CDR3 runs 15 residues. The ends were cut back, 3 bases at V and 1 base at J, with 9 bases in the middle. Looked up from germline, CDR1 is MNHNY and CDR2 is SVGAGI (reference sequence).

About this clone itself: Other nucleotide sequences in the sample specify the same CDR3. This chain links TRBV6-1 with TRBJ1-6; D is undetermined. The germline V gene has CDR1 MNHNS and CDR2 SASEGT. The length of the CDR3 is 12 residues. Trimming took 1 base from V and 10 from J, leaving 5 bases between them. The CDR3 loop reads CASSEVGSPLHF. The CDR3 DNA reads as TGTGCCAGCAGTGAAGTGGGGTCACCCCTCCACTTT.

This clone appeared a single time. The rearrangement links TRBV10-3 to TRBJ2-5; 11 nucleotides match TRBD2. The trim removed 10 bases at V and 5 bases at J, leaving 12 bases unmatched. CDR1 is ENHRY and CDR2 is SYGVKD in the germline V gene. The CDR3 extends over 15 amino acids. CDR3 sequence reads: CATGLAGPRGETQYF. DNA of the CDR3: TGTGCCACCGGACTAGCGGGCCCTCGAGGGGAGACCCAGTACTTC.

As regards this clone: The sample holds other DNA sequences that translate to the same CDR3. The genes are TRBV6-6 and TRBJ1-2, with a possible D match to TRBD1 (5 bases). V was trimmed by 0 bases and J by 4 bases, leaving 6 bases between them. The CDR3 is 13 residues long. From germline, CDR1 is MNHNY and CDR2 SVGAGI (reference sequence). CDR3 loop: CASSYSGGYGYTF. The DNA of the CDR3 is TGTGCCAGCAGTTACTCCGGGGGCTATGGCTACACCTTC.

The genes are TRBV5-1 and TRBJ2-1, with a weak D call TRBD2 (5 bases). Germline CDR1 is SGHRS and CDR2 is YFSETQ. The length of the CDR3 is 16 residues. V was clipped by 4 bases and J by 4 bases, with 18 bases between them. The CDR3: CASSALTPGDYNEQFF. CDR3 nucleotides: TGCGCCAGCAGCGCCTTGACTCCCGGGGATTACAATGAGCAGTTCTTC.

Remarks on this clone: In the same sample, other DNA sequences code for this CDR3. The chain recombines TRBV6-5 with TRBJ2-7, with D tentatively TRBD1 (5 bases). Trimming removed 2 bases from V and 2 bases from J, with 10 bases in between. The CDR3 contains 14 residues. From germline, CDR1 is MNHEY and CDR2 SVGAGI. For the CDR3, the DNA is TGTGCCAGCAGTTACACGGCAGGGCCCTACGAGCAGTACTTC. This sequence encodes CASSYTAGPYEQYF.

The chain recombines TRBV14 with TRBJ2-3, with no clear D. There are 13 residues in the CDR3. Germline V gene data show CDR1 as SGHDN and CDR2 as FVKESK. The V gene lost 4 bases and the J gene lost 2 bases, with 7 bases spanning the gap. The CDR3 nucleotides read TGTGCCAGCAGCCTCGGATCCACAGATACGCAGTATTTT. Its protein product is CASSLGSTDTQYF. The entire variable domain, with the rest obtained from reference TRBV14 and TRBJ2-3, is as follows: EAGVTQFPSHSVIEKGQTVTLRCDPISGHDNLYWYRRVMGKEIKFLLHFVKESKQDESGMPNNRFLAERTGGTYSTLKVQPAELEDSGVYFCASSLGSTDTQYFGPGTRLTVL.

This chain uses TRBV11-2 with TRBJ2-3; D gene unclear. The germline V gene has CDR1 SGHAT and CDR2 FQNNGV. The CDR3 sequence is 12 residues long. The V and J ends lost 5 bases and 2 bases respectively, with 5 bases between them. Here the CDR3 DNA reads TGTGCCAGCAGCCAGTTCACAGATACGCAGTATTTT. Protein: CASSQFTDTQYF.

This clone appeared a single time. The chain carries TRBV5-5 and TRBJ2-7; D unclear. Trimming cost V 0 bases and J 0 bases, with 10 bases left between them. CDR3 length equals 15 residues. Germline loops: CDR1 SGHKS, CDR2 YYEKEE (reference sequence). CDR3 coding DNA: TGTGCCAGCAGCTTGGAATCGGTCAGCTCCTACGAGCAGTACTTC. Encoded protein: CASSLESVSSYEQYF.

V is TRBV10-3 and J is TRBJ1-2; no clear D. There are 14 residues in the CDR3. Germline lookup yields CDR1 ENHRY and CDR2 SYGVKD. Trimming stripped 0 bases from V and 8 bases from J, with 13 bases between. Here the CDR3 reads CAISESTGAGGYTF. The CDR3 nucleotides read TGTGCCATCAGTGAGTCTACCGGCGCAGGAGGCTACACCTTC.

The chain links TRBV9 to TRBJ2-1; 9 bases line up with TRBD2. The V gene end was trimmed by 0 bases and the J gene end by 8 bases; junction bases not matched to a gene: 9. Germline V gene sequence: CDR1 SGDLS, CDR2 YYNGEE. The CDR3 consists of 16 residues. CDR3 nucleotides: TGTGCCAGCAGCGTAGATCTGGCGGGAGGGTGGGATGAGCAGTTCTTC. The encoded protein is CASSVDLAGGWDEQFF.

The chain has TRBV4-3 and TRBJ2-1; the D gene is possibly TRBD2 (6 bases). CDR3 length: 21 residues. V shed 0 bases and J shed 4 bases, with 28 bases lying between them. Germline values: CDR1 LGHNA, CDR2 YSLEER. Written as DNA, the CDR3 is TGCGCCAGCAGCCAAGAATTAATGGTAGCGGTCAAGTCCCCAAGGTACAATGAGCAGTTCTTC. The encoded protein is CASSQELMVAVKSPRYNEQFF.

V is TRBV2 and J is TRBJ1-3, with 7 bases lining up with TRBD1. With V trimmed by 6 bases and J by 7 bases, 6 bases remained unmatched. Germline V gene lookup returns CDR1 SNHLY and CDR2 FYNNEI. CDR3 length equals 13 residues. This CDR3 is CASRYRGSNTIYF. Written as DNA, the CDR3 is TGTGCCAGCAGATACAGGGGATCGAACACCATATATTTT.

The rearrangement links TRBV30 to TRBJ1-2; perhaps TRBD1 as D (6 bases). Germline-derived CDR1 and CDR2 are GTSNPN and SVGIG (reference sequence). Trimming left V 2 bases short and J 8 bases short, with 15 bases between. The CDR3 extends over 13 amino acids. This chain's CDR3 is CAWSTTGFGGYTF. The DNA of the CDR3 is TGTGCCTGGAGTACAACAGGGTTTGGAGGCTACACCTTC.

The chain carries TRBV18 and TRBJ2-1, with 7 bases that match TRBD1. The CDR3 contains 14 residues. The germline V gene has CDR1 KGHSH and CDR2 LQKENI. Unmatched junction bases numbered 7, after V lost 7 bases and J lost 4 bases. For the CDR3, the DNA is TGTGCCAGCTTTGAAAGGGGGCAGTACAATGAGCAGTTCTTC. Its protein product is CASFERGQYNEQFF.

V usage is TRBV5-6 and J usage is TRBJ2-1, with 8 bases aligning to TRBD2. CDR1 is SGHDT, CDR2 YYEEEE, per germline. The CDR3 covers 15 residues. The ends lost 3 bases at V and 6 bases at J; junction bases unmatched: 8. This CDR3 reads CASSSLSGKGNEQFF. In nucleotides, the CDR3 is TGTGCCAGCAGCTCCCTTAGCGGGAAAGGCAATGAGCAGTTCTTC.

On this clone: The same CDR3 arises from other DNA sequences in this sample as well. The gene calls are TRBV7-2 and TRBJ1-6, with 8 bases matching TRBD1. The germline V gene has CDR1 SGHTA and CDR2 FQGNSA. The CDR3 covers 15 residues. J lost 7 bases, V lost 5 bases, and 7 bases had no gene match. The CDR3 sequence: CASSLDRGNNSPLHF. The DNA for the CDR3 is TGTGCCAGCAGCCTCGACAGGGGAAACAATTCACCCCTCCACTTT.

This chain links TRBV29-1 with TRBJ1-4, with D perhaps matching TRBD1 (6 bases). Germline CDR1 is SQVTM and CDR2 is ANQGSEA. V shed 7 bases and J shed 5 bases, with 17 bases lying between them. The CDR3 totals 14 residues. DNA of the CDR3: TGCAGCGCCTGTCATGGGACAAAGAATGAAAAACTGTTTTTT. This codes for CSACHGTKNEKLFF.

This chain uses TRBV7-2 with TRBJ1-3, with 7 bases that match TRBD1. The CDR3 spans 14 residues. With V trimmed by 4 bases and J by 2 bases, 2 bases remained unmatched. Germline V CDR1 and CDR2: SGHTA, FQGNSA. For the CDR3, the DNA is TGTGCCAGCAGCTCAGGGACAGCTGGAAACACCATATATTTT. The encoded protein is CASSSGTAGNTIYF.

This chain connects TRBV5-1 to TRBJ2-7, with 10 bases lining up with TRBD1. The CDR3 runs 18 residues. V shed 4 bases, J shed 0 bases, and the junction held 13 bases outside the gene matches. Germline V lookup: CDR1 SGHRS, CDR2 YFSETQ. CDR3 residues: CASSPPGTGDKSSYEQYF. In DNA form, the CDR3 reads TGCGCCAGCAGCCCACCCGGGACAGGGGACAAGTCCTCCTACGAGCAGTACTTC. The full variable domain, with the rest looked up from reference TRBV5-1 and TRBJ2-7, is KAGVTQTPRYLIKTRGQQVTLSCSPISGHRSVSWYQQTPGQGLQFLFEYFSETQRNKGNFPGRFSGRQFSNSRSEMNVSTLELGDSALYLCASSPPGTGDKSSYEQYFGPGTRLTVT.

The rearrangement uses TRBV5-1 and TRBJ1-1; tentatively, D is TRBD1 (6 bases). CDR1 and CDR2 (germline): SGHRS, YFSETQ. CDR3 length: 14 amino acids. V was trimmed by 5 bases and J by 1 base, leaving 12 bases between them. In DNA, the CDR3 is TGCGCCAGCAGGCGACAGGACACGAACACTGAAGCTTTCTTT. Translating gives CASRRQDTNTEAFF.

The genes are TRBV19 and TRBJ1-2; D is ambiguous. Trimming took off 7 bases at V and 7 bases at J, with 13 bases between the two ends. The CDR3 runs to 12 residues. The germline gives CDR1 LNHDA, CDR2 SQIVND (reference sequence). The CDR3 is CASTTVGFGYTF. CDR3 DNA: TGTGCCAGTACCACCGTGGGGTTTGGCTACACCTTC.

This rearrangement joins TRBV7-2 to TRBJ2-5; D unresolved. The CDR3 sequence is 14 residues long. The germline V gene encodes CDR1 SGHTA and CDR2 FQGNSA. V gave up 5 bases and J gave up 1 base, with 11 bases separating them. The CDR3 reads CASSRATLQETQYF. CDR3 bases: TGTGCCAGCAGCCGTGCCACCCTCCAAGAGACCCAGTACTTC.

V usage is TRBV4-1 and J usage is TRBJ2-7, with D unclear. The V gene's germline CDR1 is MGHRA and CDR2 YSYEKL. V was cut by 0 bases and J by 6 bases, with 12 bases left in between. This CDR3 contains 14 residues. CDR3 loop: CASSQDKGSGEQYF. For the CDR3, the DNA is TGCGCCAGCAGCCAAGATAAAGGCTCGGGCGAGCAGTACTTC.